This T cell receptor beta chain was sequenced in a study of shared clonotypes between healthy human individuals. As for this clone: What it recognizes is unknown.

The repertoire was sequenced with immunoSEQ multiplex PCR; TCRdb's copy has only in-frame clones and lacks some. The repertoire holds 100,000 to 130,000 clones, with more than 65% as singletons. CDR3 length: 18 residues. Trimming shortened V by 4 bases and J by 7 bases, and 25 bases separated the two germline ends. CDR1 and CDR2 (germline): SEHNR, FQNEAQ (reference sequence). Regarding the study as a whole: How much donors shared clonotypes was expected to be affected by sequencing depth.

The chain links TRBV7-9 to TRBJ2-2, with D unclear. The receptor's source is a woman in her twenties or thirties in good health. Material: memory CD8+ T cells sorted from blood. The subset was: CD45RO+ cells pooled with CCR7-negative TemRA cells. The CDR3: CASSSRSTFVAWFGELFF. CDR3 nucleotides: TGTGCCAGCAGCTCTCGTAGCACCTTCGTGGCGTGGTTCGGGGAGCTGTTTTTT. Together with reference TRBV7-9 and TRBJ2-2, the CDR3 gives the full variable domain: DTGVSQNPRHKITKRGQNVTFRCDPISEHNRLYWYRQTLGQGPEFLTYFQNEAQLEKSRLLSDRFSAERPKGSFSTLEIQRTEQGDSAMYLCASSSRSTFVAWFGELFFGEGSRLTVL.